The 30 T cell receptor beta chains given below trace back to one sample, sequenced in a study of blood T cells in healthy people across ages. A second PCR, run for roughly 7 to 11 cycles, used a sample-barcoded 5' primer plus a J-beta primer mix. TCRdb itself ran the 5' RACE reads through MiXCR, one entry per CDR3 protein. The sample carries about 1.5 million distinct CDR3 sequences, 42% recorded once. Sequenced sample: blood. The receptors were gathered from a woman aged 18-29 years in good health.

The chain joins TRBV7-9 to TRBJ1-2; D remains ambiguous. Trimming pared 1 base from V and 2 bases from J, leaving 11 bases between. Germline V lookup: CDR1 SEHNR, CDR2 FQNEAQ (reference sequence). This CDR3 region has 15 residues. In DNA form, the CDR3 reads TGTGCCAGCAGCTTAGGTTGGGAGAGGAACTATGGCTACACCTTC. Its protein product is CASSLGWERNYGYTF.

The table lists this clonotype with a count of one. The chain has TRBV27 and TRBJ2-5; perhaps TRBD2 as D (6 bases). V was shortened by 3 bases and J by 11 bases, with 19 bases between the two germline ends. Germline assignment: CDR1 MNHEY and CDR2 SMNVEV (reference sequence). The CDR3 extends over 14 amino acids. The CDR3 region is CASSFSGLHNEQYF. For the CDR3, the DNA is TGTGCCAGCAGTTTTAGCGGACTACACAATGAGCAGTACTTC.

With regard to this clonotype: This is likely a read error, given that the CDR3 carries no conserved phenylalanine or tryptophan at its end. The V gene is TRBV7-2, the J gene TRBJ2-7; TRBD1 matches 7 bases. Germline CDR1 is SGHTA and CDR2 is FQGNSA. The length of the CDR3 is 13 residues. J was trimmed by 4 bases and V by 3 bases; bases with no gene match: 3. This CDR3 is CASSFNRGYEQYL. As DNA, the CDR3 is TGTGCCAGCAGCTTTAACAGGGGATACGAGCAGTACTTG.

The gene calls are TRBV7-6 and TRBJ2-4, with no clear D. The DNA end lines up better with TRBJ2-7; the J call may be wrong. CDR3 size: 16 residues. Germline CDR1 and CDR2: SGHVS and FNYEAQ. The CDR3: CASSLALREGSYEQYF. As DNA, the CDR3 is TGTGCCAGCAGCTTAGCGTTAAGGGAAGGTTCCTACGAGCAGTACTTC.

In this sample, this clonotype turned up once. A single base separates this from a much larger clone, so it may be a read error. The V call is TRBV20-1, the J call TRBJ2-5; D possibly corresponds to TRBD2 (7 bases). Between the trimmed V and J ends, which lost 5 bases and 11 bases, there was a span of 24 bases. Germline V gene data show CDR1 as DFQATT and CDR2 as SNEGSKA (reference sequence). This CDR3 has 14 amino acids. This CDR3 reads CSAGRGGGYNEQYF. In nucleotides, the CDR3 is TGCAGTGCTGGGAGGGGGGGTGGCTACAATGAGCAGTACTTC.

The chain is built from TRBV6-2 or TRBV6-3 and TRBJ1-5; TRBD1 might be the D (5 bases). V was clipped by 10 bases and J by 3 bases, with 10 bases between them. The CDR3 sequence is 12 residues long. The V gene's germline CDR1 is MNHEY and CDR2 SVGEGT. This CDR3 is CATGLINQPQHF. The CDR3 bases are TGTGCCACGGGACTGATCAATCAGCCCCAGCATTTT.

This clonotype was counted a few times. This chain links TRBV27 with TRBJ1-2; unclear D gene. Trimming stripped 4 bases from V and 2 bases from J, with 17 bases between. The CDR3 is made up of 16 amino acids. Germline CDR1 is MNHEY and CDR2 is SMNVEV (reference sequence). CDR3 coding DNA: TGTGCCAGCAGTTCACCCTCTCGGACGGGGAACTATGGCTACACCTTC. It is translated as CASSSPSRTGNYGYTF.

The chain links TRBV6-2 or TRBV6-3 to TRBJ2-1, with D possibly matching TRBD2 (5 bases). The CDR3 extends over 14 amino acids. V was clipped by 2 bases and J by 6 bases, with 11 bases between them. Germline values: CDR1 MNHEY, CDR2 SVGEGT. The CDR3 sequence is CASSYVGDPNEQFF. The CDR3 DNA is TGTGCCAGCAGTTACGTGGGAGATCCCAATGAGCAGTTCTTC.

The J gene is TRBJ2-1, the V gene TRBV9; 11 bases match TRBD2. The J segment lost 5 bases and the V segment lost 2 bases, leaving 12 bases of the junction unmatched. The CDR3 is made up of 18 amino acids. Germline V gives CDR1 SGDLS, CDR2 YYNGEE. In DNA form, the CDR3 reads TGTGCCAGCAGCGTGAGAATCGATAGCGGGGGGGCGGACAATGAGCAGTTCTTC. It specifies CASSVRIDSGGADNEQFF.

This chain joins TRBV6-6 and TRBJ2-5; D could derive from TRBD1 or TRBD2 (5 bases each). The V end was cut by 7 bases, the J end by 11 bases, with 14 bases between. There are 11 residues in the CDR3. Germline CDR1 and CDR2: MNHNY and SVGAGI (reference sequence). CDR3 protein: CASMIGAEQYF. For the CDR3, the DNA is TGTGCCAGCATGATCGGGGCTGAGCAGTACTTC.

This clonotype was detected a few times. This rearrangement joins TRBV7-2 to TRBJ1-1, with D maybe TRBD1 (6 bases). The CDR3 sequence is 13 residues long. CDR1 and CDR2 (germline): SGHTA, FQGNSA. V was pared by 7 bases and J by 2 bases, with 11 bases between. The CDR3 protein is CASKRGINTEAFF. For the CDR3, the DNA is TGTGCCAGCAAAAGGGGGATAAACACTGAAGCTTTCTTT.

The chain employs TRBV6-9 and TRBJ2-5; 8 nucleotides agree with TRBD2. J lost 1 base, V lost 1 base, and 11 bases had no gene match. This CDR3 has 18 amino acids. Germline CDR1 reads MNHGY; CDR2 reads SVAAGI. CDR3 in DNA: TGTGCCAGCAGTTATTGCGGTTGGGAACGGGGGGGCCAAGAGACCCAGTACTTC. Protein product: CASSYCGWERGGQETQYF.

Many counts were recorded for this clonotype. The V and J genes are TRBV29-1 and TRBJ2-3, with TRBD1 matching over 7 bases. Germline V gene lookup returns CDR1 SQVTM and CDR2 ANQGSEA. Trimming cost V 4 bases and J 5 bases; bases outside gene matches: 6. The CDR3 has 13 residues. CDR3 nucleotides: TGCAGCGTTGGCCAGGGGGTTGGAGATACGCAGTATTTT. The encoded protein is CSVGQGVGDTQYF.

This sequence joins TRBV6-1 and TRBJ2-1, with TRBD2 matching 9 bases. This CDR3 spans 15 amino acids. CDR1 MNHNS and CDR2 SASEGT come from the germline V gene. V was clipped by 4 bases and J by 4 bases; unmatched bases: 5. Here the CDR3 DNA reads TGTGCCAGCAGTGTTAGCGGGAGTATGTACAATGAGCAGTTCTTC. It encodes CASSVSGSMYNEQFF.

The chain has TRBV6-5 and TRBJ1-2; 7 positions match TRBD1. After removal of 1 base from V and 0 bases from J, the junction contained 5 bases not matched to a gene. CDR3 length: 16 residues. Germline assignment: CDR1 MNHEY and CDR2 SVGAGI. The CDR3 bases are TGTGCCAGCAGTTACTACAGGGGATATACTAACTATGGCTACACCTTC. Translating it yields CASSYYRGYTNYGYTF.

In its sample, this clonotype was seen a few times. V and J are TRBV27 and TRBJ2-7; 9 positions agree with TRBD2. Germline-derived CDR1 and CDR2 are MNHEY and SMNVEV (reference sequence). Losses at the gene ends were 3 bases for V and 5 bases for J; bases not matched to a gene: 5. CDR3 length equals 14 residues. CDR3 loop: CASSLLSGRNEQYF. CDR3 coding DNA: TGTGCCAGCAGTTTGTTAAGCGGGAGGAACGAGCAGTACTTC.

This clonotype was seen repeatedly, ten times or more. This chain joins TRBV12-3 or TRBV12-4 and TRBJ2-3; 11 nucleotides align to TRBD2. After removal of 3 bases from V and 2 bases from J, the junction contained 4 bases not matched to a gene. The CDR3 extends over 16 amino acids. The CDR3 DNA follows: TGTGCCAGCAGTTTCCTAGCGGGGGGCCTCACAGATACGCAGTATTTT. Translated: CASSFLAGGLTDTQYF.

For this clonotype: A read error may account for a junction end that differs from germline. The V gene is TRBV4-1, the J gene TRBJ2-7, with 10 positions matching TRBD1. The germline gives CDR1 MGHRA, CDR2 YSYEKL. CDR3 size: 16 residues. The CDR3 DNA reads TGCGCCAACAGCTCATCCACCGGGACAGGGGAGGACGAGCAGTACTTC. Its protein is CANSSSTGTGEDEQYF.

Written as DNA, the CDR3 is TGTGCCAGCAGGGGGACAGGGGTTGCGACTGAAGCTTTCTTT. Residues: CASRGTGVATEAFF. The chain has TRBV28 and TRBJ1-1, with 10 bases lining up with TRBD1. The CDR3 length is 14 residues. Germline V gene data show CDR1 as MDHEN and CDR2 as SYDVKM. J was trimmed by 5 bases and V by 6 bases; bases with no gene match: 6.

The chain is built from TRBV24-1 and TRBJ2-7; 11 nucleotides agree with TRBD1. The CDR3 runs 15 residues. The J segment lost 6 bases and the V segment lost 4 bases, leaving 7 bases of the junction unmatched. The germline CDR1 and CDR2 sequences are KGHDR and SFDVKD. The chain's CDR3 is CATSESGTGGLEQYF. For the CDR3, the DNA is TGTGCCACCAGTGAATCCGGGACAGGGGGACTCGAGCAGTACTTC.

This clonotype was counted at least ten times. This sequence joins TRBV6-6 and TRBJ1-2; unclear D gene. CDR1 and CDR2 from the germline V gene are MNHNY and SVGAGI (reference sequence). The CDR3 length is 12 residues. V lost 2 bases to trimming and J lost 6 bases, with 7 bases between them. This chain's CDR3 is CASSYRTDGYTF. CDR3 in DNA: TGTGCCAGCAGTTACCGAACAGATGGCTACACCTTC.

The V gene is TRBV9, the J gene TRBJ2-3; possible D gene TRBD2, 6 bases. The CDR3 is 14 residues long. Germline CDR1 SGDLS, CDR2 YYNGEE. The ends were cut back, 1 base at V and 2 bases at J, with 8 bases in the middle. The CDR3 DNA follows: TGTGCCAGCAGCGTATCGGGGGACACAGATACGCAGTATTTT. It specifies CASSVSGDTDTQYF.

Written as DNA, the CDR3 is TGCAGTGCTAGGTCGGGACTCGACTACGAGCAGTACTTC. Translation: CSARSGLDYEQYF. This chain joins TRBV20-1 and TRBJ2-7; TRBD2 is a possible D gene (6 bases). The germline V and J ends were trimmed by 3 bases and 3 bases, with 12 bases remaining between them. The V gene's germline CDR1 is DFQATT and CDR2 SNEGSKA (reference sequence). There are 13 residues in the CDR3.

A word on this clonotype: At one end the junction does not follow the germline gene, possibly because of a read error. The V gene is TRBV2, the J gene TRBJ2-7, with D possibly matching TRBD2 (5 bases). This CDR3 contains 11 residues. Germline V lookup: CDR1 SNHLY, CDR2 FYNNEI. Here the CDR3 DNA reads TGTACCAGCAGTGACACGGGGGAGCAGTACTTC. It translates to CTSSDTGEQYF.

The chain uses TRBV6-5 and TRBJ1-6; TRBD1 matches at 7 bases. Germline V gene data show CDR1 as MNHEY and CDR2 as SVGAGI. With 8 bases clipped from V and 9 bases from J, the junction kept 10 bases outside the gene matches. The CDR3 covers 14 residues. The CDR3 sequence is CASGFDRVVSPLHF. The CDR3 nucleotides read TGTGCCAGCGGCTTCGACAGGGTAGTTTCACCCCTCCACTTT.

This clonotype came up a few times. This chain connects TRBV4-2 to TRBJ2-7; D gene ambiguous. The CDR3 consists of 15 residues. Germline-derived CDR1 and CDR2 are LGHNA and YNFKEQ. The ends were cut back, 2 bases at V and 4 bases at J, with 15 bases in the middle. The CDR3 spells CASSQSAQVAYEQYF. The CDR3 coding sequence is TGTGCCAGCAGCCAATCGGCCCAAGTCGCGTACGAGCAGTACTTC.

The chain uses TRBV9 and TRBJ2-5; 8 bases are a match to TRBD2. The J segment lost 11 bases and the V segment lost 4 bases, leaving 16 bases of the junction unmatched. The CDR3 is 15 amino acids. The germline V gene has CDR1 SGDLS and CDR2 YYNGEE. CDR3 residues: CASSPAGGAHNEQYF. Here the CDR3 DNA reads TGTGCCAGCAGCCCCGCGGGGGGAGCGCACAATGAGCAGTACTTC.

This clonotype was detected ten times or more. The chain links TRBV6-1 to TRBJ2-4; 7 bases agree with TRBD1. Germline CDR1 and CDR2: MNHNS and SASEGT. This CDR3 has 15 amino acids. V shed 6 bases and J 4 bases; nucleotides not matched to a gene: 9. CDR3 amino acids: CASRPQGSGKNIQYF. The CDR3 DNA sequence: TGTGCCAGCAGACCACAGGGGTCGGGGAAAAACATTCAGTACTTC.

The chain couples TRBV4-1 to TRBJ2-2; TRBD2 matches 8 bases. In germline, CDR1 is MGHRA, CDR2 YSYEKL. The CDR3 loop spans 19 amino acids. V gave up 0 bases and J gave up 1 base; unmatched junction bases: 10. The DNA of the CDR3 is TGCGCCAGCAGCCAAGATTCCGGCCTTAGCGGGGTGAACACCGGGGAGCTGTTTTTT. Protein product: CASSQDSGLSGVNTGELFF.

V gene TRBV20-1 combines with J gene TRBJ1-1; TRBD1 matches 7 bases. Germline lookup yields CDR1 DFQATT and CDR2 SNEGSKA (reference sequence). This CDR3 has 13 amino acids. Losses at the gene ends were 3 bases for V and 5 bases for J; bases not matched to a gene: 6. CDR3 nucleotides: TGCAGTGCTAGGGACAGGTCATGGACTGAAGCTTTCTTT. Its translation is CSARDRSWTEAFF.